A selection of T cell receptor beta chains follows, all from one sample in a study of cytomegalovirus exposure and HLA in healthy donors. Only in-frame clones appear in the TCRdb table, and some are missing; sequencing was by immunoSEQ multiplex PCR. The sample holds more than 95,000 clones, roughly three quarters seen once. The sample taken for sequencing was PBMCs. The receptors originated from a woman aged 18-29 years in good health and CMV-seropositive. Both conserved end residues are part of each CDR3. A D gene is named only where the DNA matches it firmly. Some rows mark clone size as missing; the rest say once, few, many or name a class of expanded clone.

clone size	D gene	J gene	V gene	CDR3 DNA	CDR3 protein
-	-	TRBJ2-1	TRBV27	TGTGCCAGCAGAACACAAGCCGGGGTTGGCAATGAGCAGTTCTTC	CASRTQAGVGNEQFF
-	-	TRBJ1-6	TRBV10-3	TGTGCCATCAGTGAGCAGACTCTTCGCTCCTATAATTCACCCCTCCACTTT	CAISEQTLRSYNSPLHF
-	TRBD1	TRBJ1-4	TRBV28	TGTGCCAGCAGTTTATATGGAGGGGGCGTTGAAAAACTGTTTTTT	CASSLYGGGVEKLFF
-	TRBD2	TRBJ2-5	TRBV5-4	TGTGCCAGCAGCTTGGGCGGGGGACAAGAGACCCAGTACTTC	CASSLGGGQETQYF
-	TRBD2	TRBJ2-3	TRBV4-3	TGCGCCAGCAGCCACGTACTAGCGGGAGGGACTGATACGCAGTATTTT	CASSHVLAGGTDTQYF
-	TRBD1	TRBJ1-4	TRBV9	TGTGCCAGCAGCGCACCACAGGGGTCAGGTGAAAAACTGTTTTTT	CASSAPQGSGEKLFF
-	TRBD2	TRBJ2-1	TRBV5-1	TGCGCCAGCAGCTTGCCCCCACTAGCGGGGGGGTTTGAGCAGTTCTTC	CASSLPPLAGGFEQFF
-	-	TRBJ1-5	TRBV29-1	TGCAGCGTTCTTATCGGGGATCCTGAACAGCCCCAGCATTTT	CSVLIGDPEQPQHF
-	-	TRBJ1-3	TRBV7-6	TGTGCCAGCAGCCCGAGGACAAGTCCAAACACCATATATTTT	CASSPRTSPNTIYF
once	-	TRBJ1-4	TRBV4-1	TGCGCCAGCAGCCAAGAGGCTCCAGGGGCCAATGAAAAACTGTTTTTT	CASSQEAPGANEKLFF
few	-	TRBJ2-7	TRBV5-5	TGTGCCAGCAGCCCTTCAGGGGCCAGGGACTACGAGCAGTACTTC	CASSPSGARDYEQYF
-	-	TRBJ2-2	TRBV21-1	TGTGCCAGCAGCAACGTCGGTGGCAGGGGTCGATCGGGGACCGGGGAGCTGTTTTTT	CASSNVGGRGRSGTGELFF
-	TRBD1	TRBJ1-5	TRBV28	TGTGCCAGCAGTCCCGGACAGGGCAGCAATCAGCCCCAGCATTTT	CASSPGQGSNQPQHF
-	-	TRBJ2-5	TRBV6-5	TGTGCCAGCAGTTACTCGTTAGCGAGTCAAGAGACCCAGTACTTC	CASSYSLASQETQYF
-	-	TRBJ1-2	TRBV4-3	TGCGCCAGCAGCCAAGATCACCCTACAGCCTATGGCTACACCTTC	CASSQDHPTAYGYTF
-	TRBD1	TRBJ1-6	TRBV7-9	TGTGCCAGCAGCTTAGGGACAGGGGGAATTTCACCCCTCCACTTT	CASSLGTGGISPLHF
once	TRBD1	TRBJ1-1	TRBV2	TGTGCCAGCAGGGGACAGCATATGAACACTGAAGCTTTCTTT	CASRGQHMNTEAFF
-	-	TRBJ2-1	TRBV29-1	TGCAGCGCATCCAAGGGACACATGTACGATGAGCAGTTCTTC	CSASKGHMYDEQFF